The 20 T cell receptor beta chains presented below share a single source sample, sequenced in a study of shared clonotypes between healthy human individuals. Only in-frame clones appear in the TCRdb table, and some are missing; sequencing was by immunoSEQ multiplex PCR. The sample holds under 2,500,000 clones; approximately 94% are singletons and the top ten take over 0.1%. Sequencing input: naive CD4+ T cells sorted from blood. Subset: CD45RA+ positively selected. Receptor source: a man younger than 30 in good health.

The CDR3 protein is CASSERSGGANEQFF. The CDR3 DNA reads TGTGCCAGCAGTGAACGGAGCGGGGGGGCCAATGAGCAGTTCTTC. The chain joins TRBV2 to TRBJ2-1; 10 bases map to TRBD2. The ends lost 2 bases at V and 6 bases at J; junction bases unmatched: 4. The CDR3 is 15 residues long. The germline CDR1 and CDR2 sequences are SNHLY and FYNNEI.

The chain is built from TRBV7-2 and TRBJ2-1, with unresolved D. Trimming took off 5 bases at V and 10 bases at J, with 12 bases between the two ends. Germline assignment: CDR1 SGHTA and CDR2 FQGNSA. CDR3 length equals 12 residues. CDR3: CASSPDVWEQFF. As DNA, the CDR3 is TGTGCCAGCAGCCCGGACGTTTGGGAGCAGTTCTTC. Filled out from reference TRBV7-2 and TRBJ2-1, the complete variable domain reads GAGVSQSPSNKVTEKGKDVELRCDPISGHTALYWYRQSLGQGLEFLIYFQGNSAPDKSGLPSDRFSAERTGGSVSTLTIQRTQQEDSAVYLCASSPDVWEQFFGPGTRLTVL.

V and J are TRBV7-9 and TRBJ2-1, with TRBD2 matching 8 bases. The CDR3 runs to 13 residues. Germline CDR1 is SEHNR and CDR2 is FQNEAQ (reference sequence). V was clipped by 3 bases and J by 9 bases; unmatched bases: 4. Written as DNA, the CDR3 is TGTGCCAGCAGCTTTACAAGCGGGGGTGAGCAGTTCTTC. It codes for CASSFTSGGEQFF.

The CDR3 sequence is CATSRDQNYEQYF. CDR3 bases: TGTGCCACCAGCAGGGATCAAAACTACGAGCAGTACTTC. This chain uses TRBV15 with TRBJ2-7; unclear D gene. This CDR3 is 13 amino acids long. Between the trimmed V and J ends, which lost 3 bases and 3 bases, there was a span of 9 bases. CDR1 and CDR2 from the germline V gene are LNHNV and YYDKDF (reference sequence).

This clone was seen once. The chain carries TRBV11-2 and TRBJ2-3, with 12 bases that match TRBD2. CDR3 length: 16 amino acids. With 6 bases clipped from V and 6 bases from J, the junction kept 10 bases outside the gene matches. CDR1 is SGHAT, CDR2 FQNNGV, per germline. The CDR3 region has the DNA TGTGCCAGCAGTACCCAGACTAGCGGGAGTTTGGATACGCAGTATTTT. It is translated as CASSTQTSGSLDTQYF.

The CDR3 DNA is TGTGCCAGCAGCCCGGAGACTAGCGGGAGGGGAGAGACCCAGTACTTC. Its protein is CASSPETSGRGETQYF. The J gene is TRBJ2-5, the V gene TRBV7-2; 14 nucleotides line up with TRBD2. V was pared by 5 bases and J by 4 bases, with 6 bases of the junction left unmatched. The CDR3 covers 16 residues. Per germline, CDR1 SGHTA and CDR2 FQGNSA.

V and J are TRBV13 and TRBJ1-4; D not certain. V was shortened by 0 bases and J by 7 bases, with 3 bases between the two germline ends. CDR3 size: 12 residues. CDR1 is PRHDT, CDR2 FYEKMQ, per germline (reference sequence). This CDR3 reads CASSLGPEKLFF. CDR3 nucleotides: TGTGCCAGCAGCTTAGGACCTGAAAAACTGTTTTTT.

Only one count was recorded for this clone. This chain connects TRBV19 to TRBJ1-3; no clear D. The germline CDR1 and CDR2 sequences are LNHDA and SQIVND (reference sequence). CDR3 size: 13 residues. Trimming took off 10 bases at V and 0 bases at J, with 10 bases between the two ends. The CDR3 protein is CATTVGSGNTIYF. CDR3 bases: TGTGCCACCACGGTGGGCTCTGGAAACACCATATATTTT.

As DNA, the CDR3 is TGTGCCAGTAGTGGAGAGTTCACAGATACGCAGTATTTT. This encodes CASSGEFTDTQYF. The chain has TRBV19 and TRBJ2-3; no firm D call. Germline CDR1 is LNHDA and CDR2 is SQIVND (reference sequence). V was trimmed by 5 bases and J by 2 bases, leaving 8 bases between them. This CDR3 contains 13 residues.

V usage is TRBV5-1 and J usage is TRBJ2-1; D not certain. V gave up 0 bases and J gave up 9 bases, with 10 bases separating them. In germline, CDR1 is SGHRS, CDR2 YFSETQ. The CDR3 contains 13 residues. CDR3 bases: TGCGCCAGCAGCTTGGGGTCCATGGGTGAGCAGTTCTTC. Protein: CASSLGSMGEQFF.

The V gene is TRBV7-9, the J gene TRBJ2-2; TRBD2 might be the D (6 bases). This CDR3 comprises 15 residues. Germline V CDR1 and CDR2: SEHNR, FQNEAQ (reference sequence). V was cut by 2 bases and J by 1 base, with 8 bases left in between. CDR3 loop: CASSLLRGNTGELFF. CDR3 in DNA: TGTGCCAGCAGCTTACTGCGGGGGAACACCGGGGAGCTGTTTTTT.

The DNA of the CDR3 is TGCAGCACACTGGGGGTGGATGGCTACACCTTC. This codes for CSTLGVDGYTF. The chain employs TRBV29-1 and TRBJ1-2; D is possibly TRBD1 (5 bases). Germline V gene sequence: CDR1 SQVTM, CDR2 ANQGSEA. The CDR3 spans 11 residues. Trimming took 8 bases from V and 6 from J, leaving 13 bases between them.

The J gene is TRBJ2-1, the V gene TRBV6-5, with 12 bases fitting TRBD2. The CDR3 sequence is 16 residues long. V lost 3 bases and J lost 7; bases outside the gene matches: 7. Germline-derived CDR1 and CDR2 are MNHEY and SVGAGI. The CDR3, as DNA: TGTGCCAGCAGTTATATGACTAGCGGGAGTGGGAATGAGCAGTTCTTC. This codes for CASSYMTSGSGNEQFF.

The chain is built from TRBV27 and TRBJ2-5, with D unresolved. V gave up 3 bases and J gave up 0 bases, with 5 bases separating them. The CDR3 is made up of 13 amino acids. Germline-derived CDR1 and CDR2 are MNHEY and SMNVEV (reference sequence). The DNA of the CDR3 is TGTGCCAGCAGTTTTTCGGACCAAGAGACCCAGTACTTC. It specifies CASSFSDQETQYF.

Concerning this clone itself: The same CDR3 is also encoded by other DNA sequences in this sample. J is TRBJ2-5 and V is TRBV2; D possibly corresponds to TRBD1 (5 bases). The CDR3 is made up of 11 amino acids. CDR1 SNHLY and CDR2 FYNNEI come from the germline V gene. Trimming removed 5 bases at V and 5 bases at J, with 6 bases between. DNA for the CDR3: TGTGCCAGCAGTAGACAGGAGACCCAGTACTTC. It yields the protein CASSRQETQYF.

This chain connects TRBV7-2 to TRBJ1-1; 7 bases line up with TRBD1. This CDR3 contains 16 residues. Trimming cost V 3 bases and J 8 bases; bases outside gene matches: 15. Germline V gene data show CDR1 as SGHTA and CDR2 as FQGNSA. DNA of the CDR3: TGTGCCAGCAGCTTTTCGGCCGGGACAGACAATGGCGAAGCTTTCTTT. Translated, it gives CASSFSAGTDNGEAFF.

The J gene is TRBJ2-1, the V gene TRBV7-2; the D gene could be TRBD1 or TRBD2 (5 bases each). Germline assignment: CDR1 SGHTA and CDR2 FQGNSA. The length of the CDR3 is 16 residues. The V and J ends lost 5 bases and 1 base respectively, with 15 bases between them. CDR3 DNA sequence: TGTGCCAGCAGCAAAACCGGGACCACTTCCTACAATGAGCAGTTCTTC. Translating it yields CASSKTGTTSYNEQFF.

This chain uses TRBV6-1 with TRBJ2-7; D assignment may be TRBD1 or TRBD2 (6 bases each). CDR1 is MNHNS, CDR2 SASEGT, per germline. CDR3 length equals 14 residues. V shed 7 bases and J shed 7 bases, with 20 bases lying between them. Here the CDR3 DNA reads TGTGCCAGCACCCGAGACGGGGGCTCGGGGGAGCAGTACTTC. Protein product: CASTRDGGSGEQYF.

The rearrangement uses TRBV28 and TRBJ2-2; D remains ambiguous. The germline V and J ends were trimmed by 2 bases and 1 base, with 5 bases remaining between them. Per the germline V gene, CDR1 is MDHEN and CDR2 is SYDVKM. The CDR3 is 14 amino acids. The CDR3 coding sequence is TGTGCCAGCAGTTTAAGTGAGAACACCGGGGAGCTGTTTTTT. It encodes CASSLSENTGELFF.

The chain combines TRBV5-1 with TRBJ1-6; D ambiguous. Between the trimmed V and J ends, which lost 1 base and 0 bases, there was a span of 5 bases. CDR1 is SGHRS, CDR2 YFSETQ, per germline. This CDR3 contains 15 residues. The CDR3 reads CASSLTHSYNSPLHF. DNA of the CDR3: TGCGCCAGCAGCTTGACCCACTCCTATAATTCACCCCTCCACTTT.